This TCR beta chain was obtained from a study of OX40 agonist ivuxolimab in advanced cancers. The wider study: Those enrolled were about 80% male, with a mean age of approximately 60 years and ages from about 20 to 85.

Measured with immunoSEQ multiplex PCR; TCRdb has only the in-frame clones, and not every one. The sample contains about 58,000 clones, 80% to 90% of which appear only once. Enrollment shut out patients with autoimmune disease history or systemic immunosuppression. This clone appeared a few times. What it recognizes is unknown. The CDR3 consists of 15 residues. Trimming took off 1 base at V and 4 bases at J, with 11 bases between the two ends. Germline loops: CDR1 MGHRA, CDR2 YSYEKL. Study findings and constraints: The specificity for antigen of the expanded peripheral T cells was not determined. Low clonal expansion, among the lowest seen, marked partial responders at 0.1-3.0 mg/kg.

Material: CD4+ or CD8+ T cells sorted from blood, obtained in a trial of the OX40 agonist ivuxolimab. The origin of this receptor is an adult with an advanced solid tumor such as melanoma, head and neck, liver or kidney cancer. This sequence joins TRBV4-1 and TRBJ1-5; the D is unclear. CDR3 in DNA: TGCGCCAGCAGCCAAGGGCTCGACGGAAATCAGCCCCAGCATTTT. Translated, it gives CASSQGLDGNQPQHF.